What follows are 19 T cell receptor beta chains derived from one specimen sequenced in a study of T cell clones after liver transplantation. Assay used: immunoSEQ multiplex PCR; TCRdb lists only in-frame clones, some missing. The sample has approximately 19,000 clones; more than 70% are singletons. Sequences were derived from CD8+ T cells from blood, sampled about 50 months after liver transplant. These receptors all come from a human patient who received a liver transplant. The T cells may come from the graft donor.

The chain uses TRBV19 and TRBJ2-4; maybe TRBD1 (7 bases). The CDR3 is 13 residues long. Trimming cost V 7 bases and J 8 bases, with 15 bases left between them. Germline CDR1 reads LNHDA; CDR2 reads SQIVND (reference sequence). The CDR3 region is CASTPGGLDIQYF. The CDR3, as DNA: TGTGCCAGTACCCCAGGGGGGCTGGACATTCAGTACTTC.

This chain connects TRBV29-1 to TRBJ2-1, with a weak D call TRBD2 (5 bases). The V gene's germline CDR1 is SQVTM and CDR2 ANQGSEA. This CDR3 is built from 10 residues. V shed 6 bases and J shed 8 bases, with 8 bases lying between them. CDR3 bases: TGCAGCGTACCCGGGGATGAGCAGTTCTTC. This codes for CSVPGDEQFF.

The chain employs TRBV27 and TRBJ2-2; 9 bases match TRBD1. CDR3 size: 15 residues. J lost 5 bases, V lost 5 bases, and 6 bases had no gene match. Germline V gene sequence: CDR1 MNHEY, CDR2 SMNVEV (reference sequence). CDR3 sequence: CASSKAGTGTGELFF. The DNA for the CDR3 is TGTGCCAGCAGTAAAGCCGGGACAGGGACCGGGGAGCTGTTTTTT.

The chain recombines TRBV19 with TRBJ2-7; 7 positions agree with TRBD1. The CDR3 length is 14 residues. J gave up 3 bases and V 6 bases, and 8 bases lay outside the gene matches. Germline CDR1 LNHDA, CDR2 SQIVND (reference sequence). The CDR3 coding sequence is TGTGCCAGTAGCTGGACCGGGACAGACTACGAGCAGTACTTC. Its translation: CASSWTGTDYEQYF.

The chain combines TRBV19 with TRBJ2-2; D gene uncertain. This CDR3 is built from 12 residues. Trimming pared 8 bases from V and 6 bases from J, leaving 10 bases between. Germline CDR1 LNHDA, CDR2 SQIVND (reference sequence). CDR3 sequence: CASLDRAGELFF. DNA for the CDR3: TGTGCCAGTCTGGATCGGGCCGGGGAGCTGTTTTTT.

CDR3 region: CASSLGAVWTSGTDTQYF. The CDR3 nucleotides are TGTGCCAGCAGTTTAGGGGCAGTATGGACTAGCGGGACAGATACGCAGTATTTT. This chain links TRBV27 with TRBJ2-3; 11 bases align to TRBD2. Trimming removed 2 bases from V and 3 bases from J; junction bases left unmatched: 10. The length of the CDR3 is 18 residues. CDR1 is MNHEY and CDR2 is SMNVEV in the germline V gene (reference sequence).

CDR3 DNA: TGTGCCAGCACCCTATCGGCGGGGGAGGGAGAGACCCAGTACTTC. Protein sequence: CASTLSAGEGETQYF. The genes are TRBV6-5 and TRBJ2-5, with 7 bases identical to TRBD2. Germline V gives CDR1 MNHEY, CDR2 SVGAGI. V shed 7 bases and J 4 bases; nucleotides not matched to a gene: 12. This CDR3 spans 15 amino acids.

The chain joins TRBV18 to TRBJ1-2; TRBD1 agrees at 10 bases. With V trimmed by 2 bases and J by 3 bases, 6 bases remained unmatched. Germline values: CDR1 KGHSH, CDR2 LQKENI. This CDR3 is built from 16 residues. The chain's CDR3 is CASSPTLDRGHYGYTF. The CDR3 bases are TGTGCCAGCTCACCAACATTAGACAGGGGGCACTATGGCTACACCTTC. Based on the CDR3 plus reference TRBV18 and TRBJ1-2, the full variable domain is NAGVMQNPRHLVRRRGQEARLRCSPMKGHSHVYWYRQLPEEGLKFMVYLQKENIIDESGMPKERFSAEFPKEGPSILRIQQVVRGDSAAYFCASSPTLDRGHYGYTFGSGTRLTVV.

The genes are TRBV4-3 and TRBJ2-1; D call uncertain. Germline lookup yields CDR1 LGHNA and CDR2 YSLEER. CDR3 size: 15 residues. Trimming took off 4 bases at V and 3 bases at J, with 13 bases between the two ends. This CDR3 reads CASSPYSTGYNEQFF. The DNA for the CDR3 is TGCGCCAGCAGCCCGTATTCGACGGGCTACAATGAGCAGTTCTTC.

This chain links TRBV4-3 with TRBJ2-2; D remains unclear. Trimming removed 0 bases at V and 6 bases at J, with 5 bases between. The CDR3 extends over 13 amino acids. Germline lookup yields CDR1 LGHNA and CDR2 YSLEER. The CDR3 reads CASSQELAGELFF. The DNA of the CDR3 is TGCGCCAGCAGCCAAGAACTTGCCGGGGAGCTGTTTTTT.

The chain has TRBV5-1 and TRBJ2-5; 10 positions match TRBD1. Germline CDR1 SGHRS, CDR2 YFSETQ. This CDR3 contains 15 residues. J was trimmed by 4 bases and V by 3 bases; bases with no gene match: 6. This CDR3 is CASSYDRGRRETQYF. In nucleotides, the CDR3 is TGCGCCAGCAGCTACGACAGGGGGCGCCGAGAGACCCAGTACTTC.

This clone was counted a few times. The chain is built from TRBV27 and TRBJ2-2; 13 bases align to TRBD2. CDR3 length: 17 amino acids. Looked up from germline, CDR1 is MNHEY and CDR2 is SMNVEV (reference sequence). The junction had 10 bases not matched to a gene; V was cut back by 6 bases and J by 6 bases. As DNA, the CDR3 is TGTGCCAGCAGACTAGGGACTAGCGGGACTCAGGCCGGGGAGCTGTTTTTT. It specifies CASRLGTSGTQAGELFF.

The V gene is TRBV4-1, the J gene TRBJ2-5, with no clear D. Trimming cost V 4 bases and J 4 bases, with 16 bases left between them. This CDR3 is built from 15 residues. Germline-derived CDR1 and CDR2 are MGHRA and YSYEKL. The CDR3 DNA follows: TGCGCCAGCAGCCTAGGAAGAAACGAGGTAGAGACCCAGTACTTC. Protein product: CASSLGRNEVETQYF.

V usage is TRBV4-3 and J usage is TRBJ2-5, with no clear D. Per the germline V gene, CDR1 is LGHNA and CDR2 is YSLEER. V was trimmed by 0 bases and J by 5 bases, leaving 10 bases between them. CDR3 length: 14 amino acids. DNA of the CDR3: TGCGCCAGCAGCCAAGACCCCCGGGCTGAGACCCAGTACTTC. Translated, it gives CASSQDPRAETQYF.

The chain links TRBV7-2 to TRBJ2-2; D gene ambiguous. The CDR3 sequence is 15 residues long. V dropped 5 bases and J dropped 5 bases, with 15 bases sitting between them. From germline, CDR1 is SGHTA and CDR2 FQGNSA. The CDR3 nucleotides read TGTGCCAGCAGCCCAGGCCCTATGGAAACCGGGGAGCTGTTTTTT. Translating it yields CASSPGPMETGELFF.

This sequence joins TRBV6-5 and TRBJ1-2; no reliable D call. The CDR3 has 11 residues. V was clipped by 7 bases and J by 2 bases, with 5 bases between them. Germline CDR1 is MNHEY and CDR2 is SVGAGI. CDR3 amino acids: CASITNYGYTF. The DNA of the CDR3 is TGTGCCAGCATTACCAACTATGGCTACACCTTC.

The chain couples TRBV6-5 to TRBJ1-1; 8 positions match TRBD1. Germline-derived CDR1 and CDR2 are MNHEY and SVGAGI. J was trimmed by 0 bases and V by 2 bases; bases with no gene match: 2. The CDR3 runs to 15 residues. The CDR3 region is CASSYPQGVNTEAFF. DNA for the CDR3: TGTGCCAGCAGTTACCCACAGGGGGTGAACACTGAAGCTTTCTTT.

This clone showed up many times. The chain links TRBV6-6 to TRBJ2-7; perhaps TRBD1 as D (6 bases). Germline V gene data show CDR1 as MNHNY and CDR2 as SVGAGI (reference sequence). The CDR3 extends over 14 amino acids. V gave up 6 bases and J gave up 2 bases, with 14 bases separating them. The CDR3 is CASSNPGTTYEQYF. The CDR3 DNA follows: TGTGCCAGCAGCAATCCCGGGACAACCTACGAGCAGTACTTC.

The chain joins TRBV27 to TRBJ2-1; D gene uncertain. Trimming pared 0 bases from V and 7 bases from J, leaving 7 bases between. CDR1 MNHEY and CDR2 SMNVEV come from the germline V gene (reference sequence). CDR3 length equals 13 residues. This CDR3 is CASSLSIGNEQFF. CDR3 DNA sequence: TGTGCCAGCAGTTTATCGATAGGGAATGAGCAGTTCTTC.